This T cell receptor (beta chain) was sequenced for a study of a mutant IDH1 vaccine in newly diagnosed glioma. On the study more broadly: Once 4-6 weeks had passed after radiotherapy alone, vaccination started, or it started with temozolomide cycles. Prior therapy was radiotherapy, temozolomide, or both; most received both. An approximately 60% male, approximately 38% female split and a mean age of about 44 years characterized treated patients.

Notes on the study in general: The authors found pseudoprogression apparently unrelated to changes in top peripheral T cell clonotypes.

This CDR3 comprises 14 residues. The V gene's germline CDR1 is SGHAT and CDR2 FQNNGV. J gave up 5 bases and V 8 bases, and 8 bases lay outside the gene matches. Time point meaning: week 47, end of study. A 20-mer mutant IDH1 peptide at 300 ug was injected subcutaneously with topical imiquimod. Method: immunoSEQ multiplex PCR; TCRdb's copy keeps in-frame clones and lacks some. The profile shows roughly 21,000 clones, roughly 83% of them singletons. As to this clone: Its cognate antigen is unknown.

The chain recombines TRBV11-2 with TRBJ2-2, with TRBD1 matching over 7 bases. The clonotype comes from a man aged 40-55 years with glioma. Sequences were derived from PBMCs, sampled from a glioma patient whose treatment included an IDH1 peptide vaccine. The CDR3 region has the DNA TGTGCCAGCCGACAGGGAATTTTTACCGGGGAGCTGTTTTTT. Residues: CASRQGIFTGELFF.